This entry lists 10 T cell receptor beta chains sequenced from one sample in a study of blood T cell repertoires in COVID-19. TCRdb's copy holds only in-frame clones and misses some; the assay was immunoSEQ multiplex PCR. The top ten clones hold 0.86% of a sample with 350,000 to 400,000 clones, about 89% of them seen once. The sample comprised PBMCs or T cells enriched from blood (not recorded which). The receptor set was obtained from a woman in her thirties or forties who had been exposed to COVID-19.

The V and J genes are TRBV7-2 and TRBJ2-7; 8 positions agree with TRBD1. The CDR3 is made up of 14 amino acids. Germline V gene lookup returns CDR1 SGHTA and CDR2 FQGNSA. The V gene end was trimmed by 5 bases and the J gene end by 6 bases; junction bases not matched to a gene: 9. For the CDR3, the DNA is TGTGCCAGCAGCCAAGGACAGGGCCCCCTCGAGCAGTACTTC. Amino acids: CASSQGQGPLEQYF.

This chain links TRBV3-1 (or the pseudogene TRBV3-2) with TRBJ1-6; D might be TRBD1 (5 bases). This CDR3 is built from 12 residues. The germline V gene encodes CDR1 LGHDT and CDR2 YNNKEL (reference sequence). V was clipped by 6 bases and J by 13 bases, with 13 bases between them. The CDR3 spells CASSSGNAPLHF. In DNA, the CDR3 is TGTGCCAGCAGTTCAGGGAATGCGCCCCTCCACTTT.

The V call is TRBV5-1, the J call TRBJ2-3; D is uncertain. The CDR3 runs 15 residues. The germline CDR1 and CDR2 sequences are SGHRS and YFSETQ. V was pared by 0 bases and J by 4 bases, with 12 bases between. The chain's CDR3 is CASSLGRSRPDTQYF. The CDR3 region has the DNA TGCGCCAGCAGCTTGGGGCGGTCTAGGCCAGATACGCAGTATTTT.

This clone occurred once. The DNA is omitted, as the CDR3 cannot be located on it reliably, and the CDR3 follows TCRdb's listing. This chain links TRBV19 with TRBJ1-5; the table's D gene call, TRBD1, was not cross checked with the DNA. The CDR3 length equals 16 residues, ends included. In germline, CDR1 is LNHDA, CDR2 SQIVND (reference sequence). This CDR3 reads CASSFLAGGTNQPQHF.

The rearrangement uses TRBV4-3 and TRBJ1-2; D is undetermined. Germline lookup yields CDR1 LGHNA and CDR2 YSLEER. The V end was cut by 0 bases, the J end by 6 bases, with 11 bases between. CDR3 size: 14 residues. CDR3 in amino acids: CASSQDFGQNGYTF. The CDR3 DNA reads as TGCGCCAGCAGCCAAGATTTTGGGCAGAATGGCTACACCTTC.

This chain uses TRBV4-1 with TRBJ2-2, with 7 bases identical to TRBD1. The CDR3 totals 15 residues. Germline assignment: CDR1 MGHRA and CDR2 YSYEKL. Trimming removed 1 base from V and 8 bases from J; junction bases left unmatched: 7. The CDR3 sequence is CASSQGPQGYGELFF. The DNA of the CDR3 is TGCGCCAGCAGCCAAGGGCCACAGGGGTATGGGGAGCTGTTTTTT.

This clone was observed a single time. The rearrangement uses TRBV11-3 and TRBJ1-6; 8 bases map to TRBD1. V lost 4 bases and J lost 6; bases outside the gene matches: 11. This CDR3 is built from 17 residues. Germline V CDR1 and CDR2: SGHNT, YENEEA. The DNA for the CDR3 is TGTGCCAGCAGCTCCTCCTGGACAGGGAGGCGTAATTCACCCCTCCACTTT. It encodes CASSSSWTGRRNSPLHF.

The chain has TRBV5-1 and TRBJ1-5, with D unclear. V was trimmed by 0 bases and J by 2 bases, leaving 9 bases between them. This CDR3 spans 15 amino acids. The germline V gene encodes CDR1 SGHRS and CDR2 YFSETQ. DNA of the CDR3: TGCGCCAGCAGCTTGGACGGGTATGGCAATCAGCCCCAGCATTTT. It is translated as CASSLDGYGNQPQHF.

The V and J genes are TRBV27 and TRBJ2-2, with 7 bases matching TRBD1. The J segment lost 0 bases and the V segment lost 2 bases, leaving 3 bases of the junction unmatched. The CDR3 covers 16 residues. In germline, CDR1 is MNHEY, CDR2 SMNVEV (reference sequence). In nucleotides, the CDR3 is TGTGCCAGCAGTTTAGGGGACAGACCGAACACCGGGGAGCTGTTTTTT. It translates to CASSLGDRPNTGELFF.

This chain connects TRBV15 to TRBJ2-3, with 8 positions matching TRBD1. The CDR3 loop spans 16 amino acids. Trimming removed 5 bases from V and 2 bases from J; junction bases left unmatched: 9. CDR1 and CDR2 from the germline V gene are LNHNV and YYDKDF (reference sequence). The CDR3 nucleotides read TGTGCCACCAGCGCACACGGACAGGGTAACACAGATACGCAGTATTTT. The encoded protein is CATSAHGQGNTDTQYF.